The source of this T cell receptor beta chain is a study of Graves' ophthalmopathy and Graves' hyperthyroidism. Using RNA transcripts, the TCR beta CDR3 regions were amplified. The workflow started with a first-round RT-PCR run with HTBI primers and then moved on to a second-round multiplex PCR. From the multiplex PCR reads, TCRdb called clonotypes with MiXCR, one entry per CDR3 protein. The data show roughly 610,000 distinct CDR3 sequences, roughly 20% seen once. The CDR3 is 13 residues long. CDR1 is MNHNS, CDR2 SASEGT, per germline. Trimming removed 2 bases at V and 2 bases at J, with 7 bases between. This clonotype has a count of ten or more.

Sequencing input: peripheral blood. The TCR originated in a woman aged 18 to 35 with stable Graves' hyperthyroidism. Some clones in this sample may be carry-over from other donors' samples. The chain combines TRBV6-1 with TRBJ2-7; no clear D gene. This CDR3 reads CASSEQVTYEQYF. The CDR3, as DNA: TGTGCCAGCAGTGAACAGGTAACCTACGAGCAGTACTTC.